This is a list of T cell receptor beta chains from one sample in a study of blood T cell repertoires in COVID-19. The table came from immunoSEQ multiplex PCR; TCRdb's copy has only in-frame clones and leaves some out. In the table there are under 200,000 clones, 82% of which are singletons. Sequencing used PBMCs or T cells enriched from blood (not recorded which). All receptors come from a woman in her sixties or seventies with acute COVID-19. CDR3s include the opening cysteine and the closing phenylalanine or tryptophan. The D gene is left open where the match is weak. The size entry is marked missing in some rows and otherwise reads once, few, many or a size class.

D gene,clone size,J gene,V gene,CDR3 DNA,CDR3 protein
-,-,TRBJ1-2,TRBV6-5,TGTGCCAGCAGTTACTTAAGGACAGCTAACTATGGCTACACCTTC,CASSYLRTANYGYTF
-,-,TRBJ2-3,TRBV3-1/TRBV3-2,TGTGCCAGCAGCCAAAACATTCTCCCCTCCACAGATACGCAGTATTTT,CASSQNILPSTDTQYF
-,-,TRBJ2-4,TRBV5-1,TGCGCCAGCAGCTTGGACTCGGCAAGGGGCATTCAGTACTTC,CASSLDSARGIQYF
-,-,TRBJ1-1,TRBV7-8,TGTGCCAGCAGCCAACAGGCGGAAGCTTTCTTT,CASSQQAEAFF
-,-,TRBJ2-5,TRBV4-3,TGCGCCAGCAGCCCAAATAGGGGCCCAGAGACCCAGTACTTC,CASSPNRGPETQYF
TRBD1,-,TRBJ1-1,TRBV5-1,TGCGCCAGCAGCCCCCGGACAGGGGGGTTTGAAGCTTTCTTT,CASSPRTGGFEAFF
-,-,TRBJ1-1,TRBV7-9,TGTGCCACCGCCATTTCGGACAGAGAAGCTTTCTTT,CATAISDREAFF
TRBD2,-,TRBJ2-3,TRBV18,TGTGCCAGCTCACCAACTAGCGGGGGGGTCTCGTCTCCTAGCACAGATACGCAGTATTTT,CASSPTSGGVSSPSTDTQYF
-,-,TRBJ1-1,TRBV3-1/TRBV3-2,TGTGCCAGCAGCCTACTTACTGAAGCTTTCTTT,CASSLLTEAFF
-,many,TRBJ2-7,TRBV5-1,TGCGCCAGCAGCTTGGGGTTAAAGGGAGTGGTCTACGAGCAGTACTTC,CASSLGLKGVVYEQYF
TRBD1,-,TRBJ2-4,TRBV4-3,TGCGCCAGCAGCCAAGCGAGACAGGGGAACATTCAGTACTTC,CASSQARQGNIQYF
-,-,TRBJ2-4,TRBV18,TGTGCCAGCTCACCGGGGCTCCTAGAGAACGCCATTCAGTACTTC,CASSPGLLENAIQYF
TRBD1,-,TRBJ1-2,TRBV11-2,TGTGCCAGCAGCTACGAGACAGGGGGTGCGAACTATGGCTACACCTTC,CASSYETGGANYGYTF
-,-,TRBJ2-3,TRBV23-1,TGCGCCAGCAGTCTAAAGGAGTCGGGGGGCACAGATACGCAGTATTTT,CASSLKESGGTDTQYF
TRBD2,-,TRBJ2-2,TRBV4-3,TGCGCCAGCAGCCCAGAGACTAGCGTGGGGGAGCTGTTTTTT,CASSPETSVGELFF
TRBD2,-,TRBJ2-1,TRBV18,TGTGCCAGCTCACCCCCCTTGGGCGGGGGGGCCTTGGAGCAGTTCTTC,CASSPPLGGGALEQFF
-,-,TRBJ2-1,TRBV7-6,TGTGCCAGCAGCTTAGGATATAGCGGAGGGAATGAGCAGTTCTTC,CASSLGYSGGNEQFF
TRBD1,-,TRBJ1-6,TRBV7-9,TGTGCCAGCAGCCCCACAGGACAGGGACTCTATAATTCACCCCTCCACTTT,CASSPTGQGLYNSPLHF
-,-,TRBJ1-4,TRBV4-2,TGTGCCAGCAGCCAACTTCCTGAGGGTGGTGAAAAACTGTTTTTT,CASSQLPEGGEKLFF
TRBD1,-,TRBJ1-2,TRBV18,TGTGCCAGCTCACCACCGTTTCAGGGGGATGGCTACACCTTC,CASSPPFQGDGYTF
-,-,TRBJ1-1,TRBV19,TGTGCCAGTAGCCAAGGACAGCCGAACACTGAAGCTTTCTTT,CASSQGQPNTEAFF
TRBD1,-,TRBJ1-1,TRBV10-2,TGCGCCAGCAGCAGTCCGGGGACAGGGGGGCCAGCTTTCTTT,CASSSPGTGGPAFF
TRBD2,-,TRBJ2-5,TRBV19,TGTGCCTCAAAGCGAGCGGGGGGGTACCAAGAGACCCAGTACTTC,CASKRAGGYQETQYF
TRBD1,-,TRBJ1-4,TRBV29-1,TGCAGCGTTGAAGCTATACAGGGGGCAAGGTTTAATGAAAAACTGTTTTTT,CSVEAIQGARFNEKLFF
-,-,TRBJ1-4,TRBV7-2,TGTGCCAGCAGCCCAGGAGGGGAAAAACTGTTTTTT,CASSPGGEKLFF
TRBD1,-,TRBJ2-3,TRBV12-3/TRBV12-4,TGTGCCAGCAGAAGACAGGGAGCAGATACGCAGTATTTT,CASRRQGADTQYF
TRBD1,-,TRBJ1-4,TRBV7-2,TGTGCCAGCAGCCAGGGGGCAACTAATGAAAAACTGTTTTTT,CASSQGATNEKLFF
TRBD1,few,TRBJ2-2,TRBV7-6,TGTGCCAGCAGCCCACGGACAGGGCCGACCGGGGAGCTGTTTTTT,CASSPRTGPTGELFF
TRBD1,-,TRBJ2-1,TRBV2,TGTGCCACCAGTGTGACAGGGGGTATCGATGAGCAGTTCTTC,CATSVTGGIDEQFF
-,-,TRBJ1-1,TRBV11-3,TGTGCCAGCAGCCTACTGGCGGGCACTGAAGCTTTCTTT,CASSLLAGTEAFF
-,few,TRBJ1-5,TRBV10-1,TGCGCCAGCAGTGAGCCACAGGGCCCCCAGCATTTT,CASSEPQGPQHF
-,-,TRBJ1-6,TRBV13,TGTGCCAGCAGCTTAGGGTCCAGATTACTCCACTTT,CASSLGSRLLHF
-,-,TRBJ1-2,TRBV2,TGTGCCAGCAGTTTGGACAGCGCCTATGGCTACACCTTC,CASSLDSAYGYTF
-,-,TRBJ2-1,TRBV9,TGTGCCAGCAGCACCGGACAGAATGAGCAGTTCTTC,CASSTGQNEQFF
-,many,TRBJ1-1,TRBV29-1,TGCAGCGTCCAACGGGGGGCTGAAGCTTTCTTT,CSVQRGAEAFF
TRBD2,-,TRBJ2-3,TRBV24-1,TGTGCCACCTCCGAACTAGCGGCTACAGATACGCAGTATTTT,CATSELAATDTQYF
-,few,TRBJ2-1,TRBV21-1,TGTGCCATCTTAATACCCGGGACTCCCGAGCAGTTCTTC,CAILIPGTPEQFF
-,-,TRBJ1-1,TRBV7-9,TGTGCCAGCAGCTTACAGGGACTGGAGAACACTGAAGCTTTCTTT,CASSLQGLENTEAFF
TRBD1,-,TRBJ1-6,TRBV30,TGTGCCTGGAGGCAGAGCACCGGACAGGGAAGGTCACCCCTCCACTTT,CAWRQSTGQGRSPLHF
-,-,TRBJ1-1,TRBV18,TGTGCCAGCTCACGGGCCTCCGGCCCACAAAGGGAAGCTTTCTTT,CASSRASGPQREAFF
-,-,TRBJ1-3,TRBV5-1,TGCGCCAGCAGCTCCACCTTGAGGGGGACCGCTGGAAACACCATATATTTT,CASSSTLRGTAGNTIYF
-,-,TRBJ2-2,TRBV29-1,TGCAGCGTTACCGGGATTCTGAACACCGGGGAGCTGTTTTTT,CSVTGILNTGELFF
TRBD2,-,TRBJ2-1,TRBV9,TGTGCCAGCAGCGACGCCGGGACTAGCGAGCAGTTCTTC,CASSDAGTSEQFF
-,-,TRBJ1-5,TRBV28,TGTGCCAGCAGCCGCACCACAGTACCCAATCAGCCCCAGCATTTT,CASSRTTVPNQPQHF
-,many,TRBJ1-6,TRBV2,TGTGCCAGCAGCGCAGAGAGGTTCGGATCACCCCTCCACTTT,CASSAERFGSPLHF
-,-,TRBJ1-1,TRBV29-1,TGCAGCGTTAGCAGGGGAAACGCTTTCTTT,CSVSRGNAFF
-,-,TRBJ1-4,TRBV5-4,TGTGCCAGCAGCCTACAGGGTGATGAACTGTTTTTT,CASSLQGDELFF
TRBD1,once,TRBJ1-4,TRBV19,TGTGCCAGTGGACACAGGGGATCTAATGAAAAACTGTTTTTT,CASGHRGSNEKLFF
-,once,TRBJ1-2,TRBV18,TGTGCCAGCTCACCAGAGGGTCTCGGCTATGGCTACACCTTC,CASSPEGLGYGYTF
TRBD1,-,TRBJ1-2,TRBV7-6,TGTGCCAGCAGCGCCGGACAGGCCGCTTACTATGGCTACACCTTC,CASSAGQAAYYGYTF
-,-,TRBJ2-5,TRBV19,TGTGCCAGTAGTATAGATCGTCTATCGGTGTTGGTGGGGAGGAGTGAGGAGACCCAGTACTTC,CASSIDRLSVLVGRSEETQYF
-,-,TRBJ1-3,TRBV20-1,TGCAGTGTCGTCTCTGGAAACACCATATATTTT,CSVVSGNTIYF
-,-,TRBJ1-3,TRBV6-2/TRBV6-3,TGTGCCAGCAGCCGCGGACAGTCTGGAAACACCATATATTTT,CASSRGQSGNTIYF
TRBD1,-,TRBJ1-2,TRBV6-5,TGTGCCAGCAGGCAGGGGGACTATGGCTACACCTTC,CASRQGDYGYTF
-,-,TRBJ1-5,TRBV30,TGTGCCTGGACTGGCAGCGGAACGGGAACGGTCAGCAATCAGCCCCAGCATTTT,CAWTGSGTGTVSNQPQHF